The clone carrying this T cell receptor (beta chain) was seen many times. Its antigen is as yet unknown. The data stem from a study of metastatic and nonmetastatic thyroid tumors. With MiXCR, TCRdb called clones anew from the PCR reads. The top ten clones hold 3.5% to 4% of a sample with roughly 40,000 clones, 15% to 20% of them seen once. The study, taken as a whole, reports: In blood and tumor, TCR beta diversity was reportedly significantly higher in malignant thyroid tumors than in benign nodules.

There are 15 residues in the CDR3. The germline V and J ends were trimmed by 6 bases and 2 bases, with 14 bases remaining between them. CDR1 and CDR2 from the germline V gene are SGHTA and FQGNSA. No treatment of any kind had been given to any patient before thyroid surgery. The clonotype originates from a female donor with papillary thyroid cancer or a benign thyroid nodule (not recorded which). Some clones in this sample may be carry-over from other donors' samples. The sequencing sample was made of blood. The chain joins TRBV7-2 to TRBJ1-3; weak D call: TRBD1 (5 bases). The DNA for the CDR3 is TGTGCCAGCAGGTCCAAGGGGACTGCTGGAAACACCATATATTTT. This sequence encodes CASRSKGTAGNTIYF.